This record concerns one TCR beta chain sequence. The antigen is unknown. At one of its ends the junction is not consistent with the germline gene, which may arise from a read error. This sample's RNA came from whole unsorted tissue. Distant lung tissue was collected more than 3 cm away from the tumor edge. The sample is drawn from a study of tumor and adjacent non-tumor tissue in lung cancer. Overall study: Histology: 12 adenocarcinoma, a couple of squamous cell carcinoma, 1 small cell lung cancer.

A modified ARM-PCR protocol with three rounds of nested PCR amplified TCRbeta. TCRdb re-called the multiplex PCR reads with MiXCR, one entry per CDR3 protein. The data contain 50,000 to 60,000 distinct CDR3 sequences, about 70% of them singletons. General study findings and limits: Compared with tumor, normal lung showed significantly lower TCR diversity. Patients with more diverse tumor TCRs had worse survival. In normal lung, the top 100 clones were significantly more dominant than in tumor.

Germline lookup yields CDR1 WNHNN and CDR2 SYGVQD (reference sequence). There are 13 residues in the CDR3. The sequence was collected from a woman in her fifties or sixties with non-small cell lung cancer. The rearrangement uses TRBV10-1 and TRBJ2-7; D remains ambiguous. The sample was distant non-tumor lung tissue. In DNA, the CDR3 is TGTGCCAGCAGTGAGCAGAGACGAAATGAGCAGTACTTC. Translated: CASSEQRRNEQYF.